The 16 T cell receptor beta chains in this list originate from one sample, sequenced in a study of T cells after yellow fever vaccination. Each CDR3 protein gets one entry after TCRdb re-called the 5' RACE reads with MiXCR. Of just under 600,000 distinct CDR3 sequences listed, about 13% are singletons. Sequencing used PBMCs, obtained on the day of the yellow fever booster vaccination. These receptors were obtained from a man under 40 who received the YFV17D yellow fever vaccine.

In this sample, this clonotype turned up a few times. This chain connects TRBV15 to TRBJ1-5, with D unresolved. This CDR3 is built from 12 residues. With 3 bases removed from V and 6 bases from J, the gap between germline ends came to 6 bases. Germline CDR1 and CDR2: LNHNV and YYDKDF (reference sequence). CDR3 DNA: TGTGCCACCAGCAGGTCAGGTCAGCCCCAGCATTTT. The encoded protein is CATSRSGQPQHF.

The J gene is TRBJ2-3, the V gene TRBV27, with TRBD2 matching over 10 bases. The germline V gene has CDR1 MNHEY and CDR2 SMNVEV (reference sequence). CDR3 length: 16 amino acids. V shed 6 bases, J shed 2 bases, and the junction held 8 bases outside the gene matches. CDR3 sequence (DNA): TGTGCCAGCAGCCAAACTCTAGCGGGAGTCACAGATACGCAGTATTTT. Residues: CASSQTLAGVTDTQYF.

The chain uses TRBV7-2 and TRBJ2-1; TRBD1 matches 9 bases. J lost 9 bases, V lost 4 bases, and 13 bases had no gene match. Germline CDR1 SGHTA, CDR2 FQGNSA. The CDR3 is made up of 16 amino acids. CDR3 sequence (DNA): TGTGCCAGCAGCTACCGCCCTCCGGGACAGGGTGGTGAGCAGTTCTTC. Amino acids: CASSYRPPGQGGEQFF.

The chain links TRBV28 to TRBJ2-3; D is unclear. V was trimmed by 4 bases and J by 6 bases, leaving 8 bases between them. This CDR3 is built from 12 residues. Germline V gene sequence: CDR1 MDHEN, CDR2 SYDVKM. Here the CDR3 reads CASSYLGDTQYF. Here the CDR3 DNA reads TGTGCCAGCAGTTACCTAGGGGATACGCAGTATTTT.

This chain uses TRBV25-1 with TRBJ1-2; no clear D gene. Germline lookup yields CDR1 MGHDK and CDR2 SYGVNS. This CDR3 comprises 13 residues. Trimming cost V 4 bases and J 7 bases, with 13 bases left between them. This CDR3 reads CASSVGVSGGYTF. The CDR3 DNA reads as TGTGCCAGCAGTGTTGGGGTATCTGGTGGCTACACCTTC.

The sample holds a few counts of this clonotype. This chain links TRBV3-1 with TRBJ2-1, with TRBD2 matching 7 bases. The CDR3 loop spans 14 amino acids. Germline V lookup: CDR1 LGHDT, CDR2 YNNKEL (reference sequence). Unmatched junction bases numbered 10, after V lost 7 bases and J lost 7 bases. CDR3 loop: CASNLRVGGNEQFF. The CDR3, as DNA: TGTGCCAGCAACCTAAGGGTGGGAGGGAATGAGCAGTTCTTC.

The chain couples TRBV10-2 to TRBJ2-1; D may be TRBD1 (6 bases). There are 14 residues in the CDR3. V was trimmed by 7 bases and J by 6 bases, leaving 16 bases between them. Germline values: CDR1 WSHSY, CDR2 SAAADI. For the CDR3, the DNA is TGCGCCAGCACCAGGACAGAAAGCGTCAATGAGCAGTTCTTC. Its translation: CASTRTESVNEQFF.

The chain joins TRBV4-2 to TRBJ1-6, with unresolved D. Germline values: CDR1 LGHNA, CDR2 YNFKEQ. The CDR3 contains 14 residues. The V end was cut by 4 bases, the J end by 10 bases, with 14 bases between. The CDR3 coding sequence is TGTGCCAGCAGCCCGCAAAGCGGCGAATCACCCCTCCACTTT. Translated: CASSPQSGESPLHF.

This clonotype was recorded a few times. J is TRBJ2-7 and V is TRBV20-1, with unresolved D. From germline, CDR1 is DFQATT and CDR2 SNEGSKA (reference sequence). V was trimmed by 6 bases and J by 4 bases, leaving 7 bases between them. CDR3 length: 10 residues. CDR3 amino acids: CSALEYEQYF. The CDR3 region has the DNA TGCAGTGCCTTAGAATACGAGCAGTACTTC.

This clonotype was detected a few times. CDR3 bases: TGTGCCAGCGGACTAGGAGAGGGATACGAGCAGTACTTC. Protein sequence: CASGLGEGYEQYF. The chain uses TRBV12-3 or TRBV12-4 and TRBJ2-7, with TRBD2 identical over 7 bases. This CDR3 has 13 amino acids. V was clipped by 8 bases and J by 4 bases; unmatched bases: 8.

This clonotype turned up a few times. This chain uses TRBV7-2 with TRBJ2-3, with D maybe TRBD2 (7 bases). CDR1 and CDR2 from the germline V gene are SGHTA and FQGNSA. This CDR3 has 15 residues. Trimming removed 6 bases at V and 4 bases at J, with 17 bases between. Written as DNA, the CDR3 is TGTGCCAGCAGACTAGGGGGAGGGCCATCAGATACGCAGTATTTT. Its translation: CASRLGGGPSDTQYF.

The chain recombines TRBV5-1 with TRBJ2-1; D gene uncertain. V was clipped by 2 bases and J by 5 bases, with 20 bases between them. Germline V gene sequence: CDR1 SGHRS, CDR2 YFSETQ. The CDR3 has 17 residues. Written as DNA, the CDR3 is TGCGCCAGCAGCTTAATCCGTCGGGCCAGAGAAAACAATGAGCAGTTCTTC. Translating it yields CASSLIRRARENNEQFF.

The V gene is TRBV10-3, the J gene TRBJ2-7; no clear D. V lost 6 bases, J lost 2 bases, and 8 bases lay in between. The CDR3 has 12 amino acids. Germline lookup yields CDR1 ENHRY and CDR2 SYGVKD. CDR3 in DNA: TGTGCCATCAGCGGAAGTACCTACGAGCAGTACTTC. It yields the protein CAISGSTYEQYF.

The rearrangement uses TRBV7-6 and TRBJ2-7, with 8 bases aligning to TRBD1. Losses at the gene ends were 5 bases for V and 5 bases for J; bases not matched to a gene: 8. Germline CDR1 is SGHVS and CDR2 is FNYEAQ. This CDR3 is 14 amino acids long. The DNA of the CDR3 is TGTGCCAGCAGCCGGACAGGGTCTTACAACGAGCAGTACTTC. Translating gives CASSRTGSYNEQYF.

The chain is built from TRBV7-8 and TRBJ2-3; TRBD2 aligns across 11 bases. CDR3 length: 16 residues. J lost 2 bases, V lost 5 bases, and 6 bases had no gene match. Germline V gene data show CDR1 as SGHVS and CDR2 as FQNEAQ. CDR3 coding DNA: TGTGCCAGCAGCCTCCGACTAGCGGGATACACAGATACGCAGTATTTT. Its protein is CASSLRLAGYTDTQYF.

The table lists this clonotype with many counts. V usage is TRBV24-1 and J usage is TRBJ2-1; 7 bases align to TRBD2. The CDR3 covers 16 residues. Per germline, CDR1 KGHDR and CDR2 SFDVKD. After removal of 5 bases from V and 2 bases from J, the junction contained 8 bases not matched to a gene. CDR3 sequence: CATSGGRGGTYNEQFF. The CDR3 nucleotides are TGTGCCACCAGTGGCGGGAGAGGAGGGACCTACAATGAGCAGTTCTTC.